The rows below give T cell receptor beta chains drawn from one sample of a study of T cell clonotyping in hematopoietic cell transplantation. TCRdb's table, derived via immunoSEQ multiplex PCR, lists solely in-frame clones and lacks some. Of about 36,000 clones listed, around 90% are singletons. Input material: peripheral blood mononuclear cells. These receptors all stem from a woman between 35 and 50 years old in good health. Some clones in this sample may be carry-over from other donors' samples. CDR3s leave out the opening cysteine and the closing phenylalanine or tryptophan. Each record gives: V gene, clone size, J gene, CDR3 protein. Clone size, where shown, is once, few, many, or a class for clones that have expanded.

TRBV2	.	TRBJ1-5	ATQGRSSNQPQH
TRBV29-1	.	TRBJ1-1	SVEVSNTEAF
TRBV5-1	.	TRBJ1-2	ASSLGGATNYGYT
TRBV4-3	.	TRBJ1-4	ASSQDSGANEKLF
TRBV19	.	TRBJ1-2	ASSSSGVSYGYT
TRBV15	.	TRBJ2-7	ATSRPRGALTYEQY
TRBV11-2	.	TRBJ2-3	ASSSSRRTDTQY
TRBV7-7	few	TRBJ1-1	ASSFMKGLNTEAF
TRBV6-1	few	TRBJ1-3	ASSDLQGESGNTIY
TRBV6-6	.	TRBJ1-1	ASQEGRYTEAF
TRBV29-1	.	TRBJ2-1	SVAGGRRESNNEQF
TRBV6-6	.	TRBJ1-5	ASSQVRGASNQPQH
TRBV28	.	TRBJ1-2	ASSWSDGYT
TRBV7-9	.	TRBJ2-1	ASSWTGDPSAYNEQF
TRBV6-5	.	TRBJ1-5	ASSGMDRTYH
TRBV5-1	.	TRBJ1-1	ASSLGQGLNTEAF
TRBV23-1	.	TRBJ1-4	ASSPTATNEKLF
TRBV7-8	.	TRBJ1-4	ASSYPGTNEKLF
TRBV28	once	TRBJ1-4	ASSFPGQGSEKLF
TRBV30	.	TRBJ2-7	AWAPGQTYEQY
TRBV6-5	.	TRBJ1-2	ASSYGDQNYGYT
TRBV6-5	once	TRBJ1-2	ASSYSGGGRGYT
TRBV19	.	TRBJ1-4	ASSIPRSNEKLF
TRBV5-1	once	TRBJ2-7	ASSLSPGQWYEQY
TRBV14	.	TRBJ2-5	ASSQEQETQY
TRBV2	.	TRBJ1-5	ASRNEVNQPQH
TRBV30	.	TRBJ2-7	AWSVGGLSYEQY
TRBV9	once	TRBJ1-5	ASSVGSNQPQH
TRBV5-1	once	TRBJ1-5	ASSLGISGGRLDQPQH
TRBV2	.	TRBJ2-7	ASKAVDEQY
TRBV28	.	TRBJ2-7	ASRRMGSSYEQY
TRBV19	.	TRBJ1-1	ASSRWNTEAF
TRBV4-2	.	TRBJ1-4	ASSLPGRDNPNEKLF